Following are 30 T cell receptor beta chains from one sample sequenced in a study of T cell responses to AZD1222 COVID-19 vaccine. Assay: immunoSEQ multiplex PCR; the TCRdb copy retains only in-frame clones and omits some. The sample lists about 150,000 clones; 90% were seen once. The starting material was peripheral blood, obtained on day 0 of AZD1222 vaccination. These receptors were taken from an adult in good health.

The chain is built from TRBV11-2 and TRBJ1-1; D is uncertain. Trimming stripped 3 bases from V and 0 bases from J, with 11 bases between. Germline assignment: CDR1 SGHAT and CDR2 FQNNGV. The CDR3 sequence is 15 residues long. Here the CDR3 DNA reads TGTGCCAGCAGCTTCCCGCAGGAACTGAACACTGAAGCTTTCTTT. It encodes CASSFPQELNTEAFF.

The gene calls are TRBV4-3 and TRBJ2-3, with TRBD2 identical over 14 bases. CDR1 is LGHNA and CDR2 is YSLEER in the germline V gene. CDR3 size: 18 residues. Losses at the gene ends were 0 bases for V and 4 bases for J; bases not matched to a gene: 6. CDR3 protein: CASSQDQGTSGSSDTQYF. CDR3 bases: TGCGCCAGCAGCCAAGATCAAGGGACTAGCGGGAGTTCAGATACGCAGTATTTT.

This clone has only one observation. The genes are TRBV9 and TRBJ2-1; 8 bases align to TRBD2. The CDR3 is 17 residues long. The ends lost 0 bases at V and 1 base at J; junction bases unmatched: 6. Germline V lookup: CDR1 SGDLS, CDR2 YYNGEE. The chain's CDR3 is CASSVAGGMFSYNEQFF. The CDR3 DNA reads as TGTGCCAGCAGCGTAGCGGGAGGGATGTTTTCCTACAATGAGCAGTTCTTC.

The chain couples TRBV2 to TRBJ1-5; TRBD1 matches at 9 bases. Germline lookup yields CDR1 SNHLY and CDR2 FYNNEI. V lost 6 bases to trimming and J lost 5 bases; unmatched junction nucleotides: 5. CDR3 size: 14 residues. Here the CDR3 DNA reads TGTGCCAGCAGAAGGGACAGGGCGGATCAGCCCCAGCATTTT. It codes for CASRRDRADQPQHF.

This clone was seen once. The CDR3 reads CASSLGPGTYEQYF. CDR3 in DNA: TGTGCCAGCAGTTTAGGACCAGGGACCTACGAGCAGTACTTC. The chain uses TRBV27 and TRBJ2-7; D may be TRBD1 (5 bases). The germline V gene has CDR1 MNHEY and CDR2 SMNVEV (reference sequence). The CDR3 covers 14 residues. The germline V and J ends were trimmed by 2 bases and 2 bases, with 10 bases remaining between them.

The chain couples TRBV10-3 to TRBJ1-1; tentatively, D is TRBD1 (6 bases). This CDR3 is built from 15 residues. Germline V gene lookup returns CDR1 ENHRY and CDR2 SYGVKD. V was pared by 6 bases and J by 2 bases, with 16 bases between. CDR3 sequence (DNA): TGTGCCATCAGCGGTTTTTTGGACAGTAACACTGAAGCTTTCTTT. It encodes CAISGFLDSNTEAFF.

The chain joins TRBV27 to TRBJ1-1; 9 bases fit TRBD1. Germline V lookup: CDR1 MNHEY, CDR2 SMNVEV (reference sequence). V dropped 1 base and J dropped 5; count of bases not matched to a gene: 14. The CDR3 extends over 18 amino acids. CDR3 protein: CASSLFPGQGRMRTEAFF. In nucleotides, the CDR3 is TGTGCCAGCAGTTTATTCCCGGGACAGGGAAGGATGAGGACTGAAGCTTTCTTT.

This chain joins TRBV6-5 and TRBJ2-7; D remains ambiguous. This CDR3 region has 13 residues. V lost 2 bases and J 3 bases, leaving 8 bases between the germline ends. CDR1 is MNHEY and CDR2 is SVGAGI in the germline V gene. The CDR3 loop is CASSYPGRYEQYF. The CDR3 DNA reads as TGTGCCAGCAGTTACCCCGGACGCTACGAGCAGTACTTC.

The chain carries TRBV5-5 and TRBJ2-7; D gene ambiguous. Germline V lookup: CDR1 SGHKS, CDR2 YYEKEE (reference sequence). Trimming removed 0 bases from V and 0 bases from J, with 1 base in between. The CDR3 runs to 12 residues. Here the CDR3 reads CASSLASYEQYF. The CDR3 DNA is TGTGCCAGCAGCTTGGCCTCCTACGAGCAGTACTTC.

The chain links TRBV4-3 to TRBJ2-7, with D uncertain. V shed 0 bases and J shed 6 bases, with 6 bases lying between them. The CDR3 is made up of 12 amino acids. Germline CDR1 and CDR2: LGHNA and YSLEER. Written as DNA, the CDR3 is TGCGCCAGCAGCCAAGATGGTGCCGAGCAGTACTTC. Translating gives CASSQDGAEQYF.

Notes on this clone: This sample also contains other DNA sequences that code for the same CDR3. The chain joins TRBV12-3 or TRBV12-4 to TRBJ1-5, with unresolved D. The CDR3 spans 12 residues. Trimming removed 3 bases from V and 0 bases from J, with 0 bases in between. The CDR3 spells CASSFSNQPQHF. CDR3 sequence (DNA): TGTGCCAGCAGTTTTAGCAATCAGCCCCAGCATTTT.

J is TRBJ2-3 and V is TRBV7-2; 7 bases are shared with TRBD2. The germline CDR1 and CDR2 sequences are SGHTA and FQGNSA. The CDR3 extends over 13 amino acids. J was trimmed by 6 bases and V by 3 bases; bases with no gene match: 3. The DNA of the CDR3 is TGTGCCAGCAGCTTGGCGGGAGTGGATACGCAGTATTTT. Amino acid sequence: CASSLAGVDTQYF.

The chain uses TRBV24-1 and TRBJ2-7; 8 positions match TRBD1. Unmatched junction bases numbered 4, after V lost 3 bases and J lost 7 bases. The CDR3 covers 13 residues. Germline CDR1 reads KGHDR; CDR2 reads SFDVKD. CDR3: CATSDRTGLEQYF. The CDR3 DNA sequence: TGTGCCACCAGTGATAGGACAGGGCTGGAGCAGTACTTC.

CDR3 coding DNA: TGTGCCAGCAAACGTTCGGGGGGTAATTCACCCCTCCACTTT. Translating it yields CASKRSGGNSPLHF. This chain links TRBV27 with TRBJ1-6; a weak D match, TRBD1 (5 bases). Germline CDR1 is MNHEY and CDR2 is SMNVEV (reference sequence). This CDR3 spans 14 amino acids. The V end was cut by 7 bases, the J end by 6 bases, with 13 bases between.

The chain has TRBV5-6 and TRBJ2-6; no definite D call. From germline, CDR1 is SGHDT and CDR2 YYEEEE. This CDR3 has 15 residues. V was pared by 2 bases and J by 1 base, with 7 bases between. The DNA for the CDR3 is TGTGCCAGCAGCTTCTACAGTTCTGGGGCCAACGTCCTGACTTTC. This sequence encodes CASSFYSSGANVLTF.

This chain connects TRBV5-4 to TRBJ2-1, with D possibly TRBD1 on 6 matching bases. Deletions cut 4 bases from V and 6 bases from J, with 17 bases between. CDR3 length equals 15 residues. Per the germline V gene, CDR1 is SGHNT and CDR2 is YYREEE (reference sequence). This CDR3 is CASSGARDKVNEQFF. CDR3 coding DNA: TGTGCCAGCAGCGGCGCCCGGGACAAAGTCAATGAGCAGTTCTTC.

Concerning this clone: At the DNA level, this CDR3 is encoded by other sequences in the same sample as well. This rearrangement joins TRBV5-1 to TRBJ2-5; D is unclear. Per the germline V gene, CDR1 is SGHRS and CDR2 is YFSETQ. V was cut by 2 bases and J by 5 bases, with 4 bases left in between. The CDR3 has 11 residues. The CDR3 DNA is TGCGCCAGCAGCTTAGCGGAGACCCAGTACTTC. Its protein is CASSLAETQYF.

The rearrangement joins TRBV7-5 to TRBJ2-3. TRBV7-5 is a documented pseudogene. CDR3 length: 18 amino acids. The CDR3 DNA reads TGTGCCAGAAGCTCCCGTGTTCTCGGATGTGTCCACACAGATACGCAGTATTTT. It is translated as CARSSRVLGCVHTDTQYF.

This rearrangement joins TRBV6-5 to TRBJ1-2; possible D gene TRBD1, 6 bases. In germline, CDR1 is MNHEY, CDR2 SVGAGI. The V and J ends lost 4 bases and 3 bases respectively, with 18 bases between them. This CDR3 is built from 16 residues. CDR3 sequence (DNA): TGTGCCAGCAGTTTCCTACCAGGACAGAGTTACTATGGCTACACCTTC. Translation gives CASSFLPGQSYYGYTF.

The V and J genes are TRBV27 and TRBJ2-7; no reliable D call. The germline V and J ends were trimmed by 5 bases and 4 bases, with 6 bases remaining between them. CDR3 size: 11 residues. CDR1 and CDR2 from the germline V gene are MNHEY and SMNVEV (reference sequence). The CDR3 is CASSIGYEQYF. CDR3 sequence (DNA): TGTGCCAGCAGTATCGGTTACGAGCAGTACTTC.

The CDR3 region has the DNA TGCAGCGTAATCACAGGGGGTAAAGAAAAACTGTTTTTT. This codes for CSVITGGKEKLFF. The chain is built from TRBV29-1 and TRBJ1-4; 8 bases are shared with TRBD1. With 6 bases clipped from V and 8 bases from J, the junction kept 8 bases outside the gene matches. Germline V CDR1 and CDR2: SQVTM, ANQGSEA. The CDR3 is made up of 13 amino acids.

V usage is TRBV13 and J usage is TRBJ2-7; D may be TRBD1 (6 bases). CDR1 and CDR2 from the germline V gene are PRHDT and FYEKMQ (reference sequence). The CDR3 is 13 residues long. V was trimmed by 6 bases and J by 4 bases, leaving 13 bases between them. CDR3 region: CASRRQETYEQYF. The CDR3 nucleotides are TGTGCCAGCAGACGACAGGAAACTTACGAGCAGTACTTC. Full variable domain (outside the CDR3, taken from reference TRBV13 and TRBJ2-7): AAGVIQSPRHLIKEKRETATLKCYPIPRHDTVYWYQQGPGQDPQFLISFYEKMQSDKGSIPDRFSAQQFSDYHSELNMSSLELGDSALYFCASRRQETYEQYFGPGTRLTVT.

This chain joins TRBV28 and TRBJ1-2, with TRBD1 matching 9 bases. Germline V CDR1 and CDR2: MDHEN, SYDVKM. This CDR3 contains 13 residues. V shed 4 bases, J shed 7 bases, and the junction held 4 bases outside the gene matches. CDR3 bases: TGTGCCAGCAGTTACAGGGGGCCAATTGGCTACACCTTC. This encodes CASSYRGPIGYTF.

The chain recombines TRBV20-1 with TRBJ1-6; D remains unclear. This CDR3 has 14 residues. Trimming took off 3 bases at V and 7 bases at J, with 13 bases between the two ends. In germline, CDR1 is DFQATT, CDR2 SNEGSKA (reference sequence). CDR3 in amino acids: CSASYGGWNSPLHF. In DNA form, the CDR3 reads TGCAGTGCTAGTTACGGAGGCTGGAATTCACCCCTCCACTTT.

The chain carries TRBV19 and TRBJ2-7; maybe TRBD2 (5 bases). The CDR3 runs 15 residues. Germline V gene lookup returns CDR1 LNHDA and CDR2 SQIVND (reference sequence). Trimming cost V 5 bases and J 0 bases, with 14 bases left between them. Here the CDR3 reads CASSVLSASSYEQYF. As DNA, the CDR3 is TGTGCCAGTAGTGTCCTTAGCGCAAGCTCCTACGAGCAGTACTTC.

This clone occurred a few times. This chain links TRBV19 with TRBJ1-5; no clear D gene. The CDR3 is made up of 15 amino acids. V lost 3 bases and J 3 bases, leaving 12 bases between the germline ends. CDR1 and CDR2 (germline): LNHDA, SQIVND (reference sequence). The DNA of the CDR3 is TGTGCCAGTAGTATCGCTCTTTGGCTCAATCAGCCCCAGCATTTT. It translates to CASSIALWLNQPQHF.

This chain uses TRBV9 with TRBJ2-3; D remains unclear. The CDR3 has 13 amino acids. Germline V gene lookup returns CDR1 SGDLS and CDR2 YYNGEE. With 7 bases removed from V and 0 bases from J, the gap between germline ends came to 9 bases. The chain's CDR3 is CASGSSSTDTQYF. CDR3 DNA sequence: TGTGCCAGCGGGTCAAGTAGCACAGATACGCAGTATTTT.

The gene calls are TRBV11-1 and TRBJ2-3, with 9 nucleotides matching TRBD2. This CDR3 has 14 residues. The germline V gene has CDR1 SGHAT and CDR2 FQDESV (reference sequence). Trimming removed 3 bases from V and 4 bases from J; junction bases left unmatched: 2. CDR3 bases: TGTGCCAGCAGCTTGGGACTAGCTTCAGATACGCAGTATTTT. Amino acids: CASSLGLASDTQYF.

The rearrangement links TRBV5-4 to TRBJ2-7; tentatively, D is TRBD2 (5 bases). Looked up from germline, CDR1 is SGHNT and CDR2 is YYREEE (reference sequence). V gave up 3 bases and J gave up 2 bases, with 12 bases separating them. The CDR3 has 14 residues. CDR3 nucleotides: TGTGCCAGCAGCTCCCGGACTCACACCTACGAGCAGTACTTC. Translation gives CASSSRTHTYEQYF. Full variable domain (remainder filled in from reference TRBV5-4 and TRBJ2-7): ETGVTQSPTHLIKTRGQQVTLRCSSQSGHNTVSWYQQALGQGPQFIFQYYREEENGRGNFPPRFSGLQFPNYSSELNVNALELDDSALYLCASSSRTHTYEQYFGPGTRLTVT.

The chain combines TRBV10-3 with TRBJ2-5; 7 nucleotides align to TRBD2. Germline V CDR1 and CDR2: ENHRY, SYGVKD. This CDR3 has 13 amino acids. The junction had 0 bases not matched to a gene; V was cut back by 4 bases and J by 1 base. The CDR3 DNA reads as TGTGCCATCAGTGGGGGGGGCCAAGAGACCCAGTACTTC. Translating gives CAISGGGQETQYF.